This TCR beta chain was profiled in a study of T cell responses to AZD1222 COVID-19 vaccine. Study details: It was second doses at about 4 or about 12 weeks that were pooled. Study-wide results and limits: The donors showed a predominance of white British ancestry and of females, with possible underestimation of clonal diversity.

Generated by immunoSEQ multiplex PCR, the TCRdb table keeps only in-frame clones and is missing some. The data show 150,000 to 200,000 clones, 70% to 90% seen once. J gave up 0 bases and V 0 bases, and 1 base lay outside the gene matches. Per the germline V gene, CDR1 is MNHEY and CDR2 is SVGAGI. The CDR3 is made up of 15 amino acids. Notes on this clone: No antigen is known for it.

The starting material was peripheral blood, obtained on day 0 of AZD1222 vaccination. The gene calls are TRBV6-5 and TRBJ1-2; 7 bases line up with TRBD1. The sequence was collected from an adult in good health. The CDR3 sequence: CASSYSGTANYGYTF. CDR3 DNA: TGTGCCAGCAGTTACTCCGGGACAGCTAACTATGGCTACACCTTC.